Presented here are 20 T cell receptor beta chains from one specimen sequenced in a study of cytomegalovirus exposure and HLA in healthy donors. PCR amplification relied on 60 Vbeta primers (plus 13 Jbeta primers). Some clones are missing from TCRdb's copy, which holds only in-frame ones; the method was immunoSEQ multiplex PCR. The sample carries approximately 190,000 clones, approximately 85% recorded once. Sequencing input: PBMCs. The receptors stem from a woman between 45 and 65 years old in good health and CMV-seropositive.

Worth noting for this clone: Germline and junction disagree at one end, which may indicate a read error. The V gene is TRBV7-9, the J gene TRBJ2-5; 7 bases agree with TRBD1. CDR1 is SEHNR and CDR2 is FQNEAQ in the germline V gene (reference sequence). The CDR3 loop spans 13 amino acids. This CDR3 is CSSSPRTGETQYF. In DNA form, the CDR3 reads TGTTCCAGCAGCCCCAGGACAGGAGAGACCCAGTACTTC.

This sequence joins TRBV25-1 and TRBJ2-5; the match to TRBD2 covers 8 bases. CDR3 length equals 16 residues. Trimming took 11 bases from V and 5 from J; bases not matched to a gene: 19. Germline lookup yields CDR1 MGHDK and CDR2 SYGVNS. Here the CDR3 DNA reads TGTGCCGTAGGCTACTGGGACGGGGGGGAGTTTGAGACCCAGTACTTC. This encodes CAVGYWDGGEFETQYF.

The rearrangement uses TRBV15 and TRBJ1-6; the match to TRBD1 covers 10 bases. The CDR3 consists of 15 residues. After removal of 1 base from V and 7 bases from J, the junction contained 1 base not matched to a gene. From germline, CDR1 is LNHNV and CDR2 YYDKDF (reference sequence). The CDR3 here is CATSRGDRGNSPLHF. The CDR3 coding sequence is TGTGCCACCAGCAGAGGGGACAGGGGCAATTCACCCCTCCACTTT.

The genes are TRBV28 and TRBJ1-1; tentative D call: TRBD1 (6 bases). The germline CDR1 and CDR2 sequences are MDHEN and SYDVKM. The CDR3 sequence is 16 residues long. Trimming stripped 5 bases from V and 1 base from J, with 17 bases between. This chain's CDR3 is CASSPWFGTPNTEAFF. CDR3 nucleotide sequence: TGTGCCAGCAGTCCCTGGTTCGGGACACCGAACACTGAAGCTTTCTTT.

This chain links TRBV7-9 with TRBJ1-1, with no clear D. V lost 4 bases and J 7 bases, leaving 16 bases between the germline ends. CDR1 and CDR2 (germline): SEHNR, FQNEAQ (reference sequence). CDR3 length: 14 residues. The CDR3 sequence is CASSWHSTLYEAFF. The DNA of the CDR3 is TGTGCCAGCAGCTGGCACTCGACTCTATATGAAGCTTTCTTT.

The genes are TRBV19 and TRBJ1-2; D may be TRBD1 (6 bases). This CDR3 has 12 residues. V was shortened by 6 bases and J by 6 bases, with 11 bases between the two germline ends. Germline CDR1 LNHDA, CDR2 SQIVND (reference sequence). CDR3 loop: CASRDRPNGYTF. The CDR3 DNA follows: TGTGCCAGTAGAGACAGGCCTAATGGCTACACCTTC.

A word on this clone: An end of the junction differs from the germline gene, which may be a read error. This rearrangement joins TRBV4-1 to TRBJ2-1, with unresolved D. The CDR3 is 12 residues long. Germline V gives CDR1 MGHRA, CDR2 YSYEKL. This CDR3 reads CASSRLYDEQFF. The CDR3 region has the DNA TGCGCCAGCAGCCGCCTCTACGATGAGCAGTTCTTC.

The chain combines TRBV7-6 with TRBJ2-7; D is unclear. The CDR3 spans 14 residues. The V end was cut by 1 base, the J end by 2 bases, with 9 bases between. Germline CDR1 and CDR2: SGHVS and FNYEAQ. The CDR3 here is CASSLGSAPYEQYF. CDR3 DNA: TGTGCCAGCAGCTTAGGGTCCGCGCCCTACGAGCAGTACTTC.

The rearrangement joins TRBV28 to TRBJ2-7; maybe TRBD1 (6 bases). Per the germline V gene, CDR1 is MDHEN and CDR2 is SYDVKM. The CDR3 is 13 amino acids. The V and J ends lost 7 bases and 5 bases respectively, with 15 bases between them. The DNA for the CDR3 is TGTGCCAGCACCTACAGGGTGGGCGACGAGCAGTACTTC. Amino acid sequence: CASTYRVGDEQYF.

The chain recombines TRBV14 with TRBJ2-1; D possibly corresponds to TRBD1 (6 bases). The CDR3 is 15 amino acids. Germline V gene lookup returns CDR1 SGHDN and CDR2 FVKESK. Trimming took off 3 bases at V and 3 bases at J, with 12 bases between the two ends. The CDR3 region is CASSQNRVLYNEQFF. CDR3 nucleotides: TGTGCCAGCAGCCAGAACAGGGTTCTCTACAATGAGCAGTTCTTC.

The genes are TRBV7-9 and TRBJ2-1; 7 bases fit TRBD2. Trimming cost V 2 bases and J 1 base; bases outside gene matches: 11. Germline-derived CDR1 and CDR2 are SEHNR and FQNEAQ (reference sequence). This CDR3 region has 18 residues. The CDR3 nucleotides are TGTGCCAGCAGCTTAACGCGCGCTAGCGGAAAATCCTACAATGAGCAGTTCTTC. Protein sequence: CASSLTRASGKSYNEQFF.

The rearrangement links TRBV10-2 to TRBJ1-6; TRBD1 might be the D (6 bases). The CDR3 contains 15 residues. The germline CDR1 and CDR2 sequences are WSHSY and SAAADI. The V end lost 3 bases, the J end lost 7 bases, and 13 bases lay between the germline ends. CDR3 protein: CASSDRGGQNSPLHF. CDR3 nucleotide sequence: TGCGCCAGCAGTGACAGGGGAGGGCAAAATTCACCCCTCCACTTT.

This chain uses TRBV6-5 with TRBJ2-1; D perhaps matches TRBD1 (6 bases). Between the trimmed V and J ends, which lost 5 bases and 3 bases, there was a span of 14 bases. Germline CDR1 MNHEY, CDR2 SVGAGI. The CDR3 has 15 residues. The CDR3 loop is CASSKTGVFYNEQFF. The CDR3 nucleotides are TGTGCCAGCAGTAAGACAGGAGTGTTCTACAATGAGCAGTTCTTC.

The chain recombines TRBV18 with TRBJ2-1; D uncertain. The CDR3 extends over 12 amino acids. The V gene's germline CDR1 is KGHSH and CDR2 LQKENI. V was trimmed by 3 bases and J by 7 bases, leaving 7 bases between them. CDR3 loop: CASSPKRNEQFF. For the CDR3, the DNA is TGTGCCAGCTCACCGAAGAGGAATGAGCAGTTCTTC.

This clone was observed a few times. The J gene is TRBJ2-7, the V gene TRBV28; perhaps TRBD1 as D (5 bases). Looked up from germline, CDR1 is MDHEN and CDR2 is SYDVKM. V was clipped by 3 bases and J by 1 base, with 16 bases between them. The CDR3 extends over 16 amino acids. The CDR3 nucleotides are TGTGCCAGCAGTTTTGAGCAGGGCCTGATTTCCTACGAGCAGTACTTC. Protein: CASSFEQGLISYEQYF.

This clone is a singleton in its sample. V gene TRBV14 combines with J gene TRBJ2-4, with TRBD2 identical over 9 bases. Germline CDR1 is SGHDN and CDR2 is FVKESK. The CDR3 is made up of 18 amino acids. V gave up 0 bases and J gave up 4 bases; unmatched junction bases: 10. The chain's CDR3 is CASSQDGSGGQLKNIQYF. The CDR3 DNA reads as TGTGCCAGCAGCCAAGACGGCAGCGGGGGGCAATTAAAAAACATTCAGTACTTC.

V and J are TRBV7-3 and TRBJ2-1; 8 bases line up with TRBD2. The V gene end was trimmed by 6 bases and the J gene end by 0 bases; junction bases not matched to a gene: 1. In germline, CDR1 is SGHTA, CDR2 FQGTGA. This CDR3 has 14 residues. Here the CDR3 DNA reads TGTGCCAGCAGTAGCGGGAACTCCTACAATGAGCAGTTCTTC. Residues: CASSSGNSYNEQFF.

This clone is a singleton in its sample. Sequence at one end of the junction differs from germline and may be a read error. The rearrangement links TRBV13 to TRBJ2-6; 9 bases match TRBD1. This CDR3 region has 19 residues. Germline CDR1 PRHDT, CDR2 FYEKMQ (reference sequence). In DNA form, the CDR3 reads TGTGCCAGCGCCCTGGCCGGGACAGGGAGTCCCTCTGGGGCCAACGGCCTGACTTTC. Translation: CASALAGTGSPSGANGLTF.

The rearrangement joins TRBV7-8 to TRBJ1-4; 9 nucleotides line up with TRBD1. The ends lost 1 base at V and 8 bases at J; junction bases unmatched: 8. CDR1 and CDR2 from the germline V gene are SGHVS and FQNEAQ. CDR3 length: 16 residues. The CDR3 loop is CASSLGGGQGQEKLFF. CDR3 coding DNA: TGTGCCAGCAGCTTAGGAGGGGGACAGGGACAAGAAAAACTGTTTTTT.

The chain recombines TRBV6-1 with TRBJ2-7; 7 nucleotides align to TRBD2. The germline CDR1 and CDR2 sequences are MNHNS and SASEGT. V gave up 0 bases and J gave up 8 bases; unmatched junction bases: 19. This CDR3 is built from 18 residues. CDR3 amino acids: CASSEALRDYLLPSKQYF. The CDR3 bases are TGTGCCAGCAGTGAAGCGCTGCGGGACTACCTCCTCCCGTCGAAGCAGTACTTC.